This passage covers 30 T cell receptor beta chains from one sample sequenced in a study of cytomegalovirus exposure and HLA in healthy donors. Primers for the PCR totalled 60 Vbeta and 13 Jbeta. Assay used: immunoSEQ multiplex PCR; TCRdb lists only in-frame clones, some missing. The profile covers over 110,000 clones, with around 82% appearing a single time and 2.5% to 3% taken by the ten largest. The sample taken for sequencing was PBMCs. These TCRs come from a female donor in good health and CMV-seronegative.

This chain joins TRBV29-1 and TRBJ2-1; 9 bases are shared with TRBD2. The CDR3 consists of 17 residues. Unmatched junction bases numbered 24, after V lost 6 bases and J lost 12 bases. Germline V CDR1 and CDR2: SQVTM, ANQGSEA. The CDR3 coding sequence is TGCAGCGTCGTCCAGGGGGTCACGGGGACTAGCAACTCCGGGCAGTTCTTC. Residues: CSVVQGVTGTSNSGQFF.

V and J are TRBV14 and TRBJ2-5; D remains unclear. Germline values: CDR1 SGHDN, CDR2 FVKESK. Trimming left V 2 bases short and J 0 bases short, with 4 bases between. The CDR3 loop spans 13 amino acids. CDR3: CASSQYYQETQYF. The CDR3 bases are TGTGCCAGCAGCCAATACTACCAAGAGACCCAGTACTTC.

The chain links TRBV5-4 to TRBJ2-3; 7 bases agree with TRBD2. The germline CDR1 and CDR2 sequences are SGHNT and YYREEE (reference sequence). This CDR3 spans 15 amino acids. Trimming at V came to 4 bases and at J to 4 bases, leaving 9 bases not matched to a gene. The CDR3 reads CASSGAGLDSDTQYF. In nucleotides, the CDR3 is TGTGCCAGCAGCGGTGCAGGACTAGATTCAGATACGCAGTATTTT.

The chain combines TRBV4-1 with TRBJ1-5; no firm D call. The CDR3 is 17 residues long. Per the germline V gene, CDR1 is MGHRA and CDR2 is YSYEKL. Trimming shortened V by 1 base and J by 3 bases, and 16 bases separated the two germline ends. CDR3 bases: TGCGCCAGCAGCCAAGCCTCCGGAGGAAGCATCAATCAGCCCCAGCATTTT. Translated, it gives CASSQASGGSINQPQHF.

CDR3 amino acids: CAISGGGTDTQYF. The CDR3 DNA reads as TGTGCCATCAGCGGCGGTGGCACAGATACGCAGTATTTT. The V call is TRBV10-3, the J call TRBJ2-3; no clear D gene. CDR1 and CDR2 (germline): ENHRY, SYGVKD. V was pared by 6 bases and J by 1 base, with 8 bases between. CDR3 size: 13 residues.

The chain combines TRBV28 with TRBJ1-1; possible D gene TRBD1, 5 bases. Between the trimmed V and J ends, which lost 6 bases and 4 bases, there was a span of 9 bases. The CDR3 consists of 12 residues. Germline loops: CDR1 MDHEN, CDR2 SYDVKM. CDR3 protein: CASRAGITEAFF. The CDR3 DNA is TGTGCCAGCAGGGCAGGGATCACTGAAGCTTTCTTT.

V is TRBV9 and J is TRBJ2-1, with a weak D call TRBD1 (6 bases). Germline V gives CDR1 SGDLS, CDR2 YYNGEE. V shed 3 bases and J shed 0 bases, with 7 bases lying between them. The CDR3 is 14 amino acids. Here the CDR3 DNA reads TGTGCCAGCAGCGAGGGGGACTCCTACAATGAGCAGTTCTTC. Translated, it gives CASSEGDSYNEQFF.

The chain recombines TRBV7-8 with TRBJ2-1; a possible D gene is TRBD1 (6 bases). The CDR3 has 15 amino acids. CDR1 and CDR2 from the germline V gene are SGHVS and FQNEAQ. Trimming left V 0 bases short and J 5 bases short, with 11 bases between. In DNA, the CDR3 is TGTGCCAGCAGCTTAGCTGGGGGCACAAACAATGAGCAGTTCTTC. It translates to CASSLAGGTNNEQFF.

The V gene is TRBV5-1, the J gene TRBJ2-1, with 10 bases matching TRBD1. CDR1 SGHRS and CDR2 YFSETQ come from the germline V gene. The CDR3 spans 17 residues. J lost 4 bases, V lost 4 bases, and 11 bases had no gene match. CDR3 sequence reads: CASSPHGGTGVYNEQFF. The CDR3 region has the DNA TGCGCCAGCAGCCCCCACGGCGGGACAGGGGTGTACAATGAGCAGTTCTTC.

Only one count was recorded for this clone. The chain recombines TRBV7-9 with TRBJ2-1; D unresolved. Per germline, CDR1 SEHNR and CDR2 FQNEAQ (reference sequence). This CDR3 spans 15 amino acids. Trimming took off 3 bases at V and 4 bases at J, with 13 bases between the two ends. The CDR3 DNA follows: TGTGCCAGCAGCTTGGCACAGCTGATTTACAATGAGCAGTTCTTC. Amino acids: CASSLAQLIYNEQFF.

V and J are TRBV28 and TRBJ1-6; D ambiguous. Trimming removed 4 bases from V and 9 bases from J, with 7 bases in between. The V gene's germline CDR1 is MDHEN and CDR2 SYDVKM. This CDR3 is built from 12 residues. The CDR3 region is CASSSVVSPLHF. The CDR3 DNA reads TGTGCCAGCAGTTCGGTCGTTTCACCCCTCCACTTT.

The chain carries TRBV9 and TRBJ2-3, with 11 bases matching TRBD2. This CDR3 spans 17 amino acids. Germline values: CDR1 SGDLS, CDR2 YYNGEE. After removal of 0 bases from V and 1 base from J, the junction contained 4 bases not matched to a gene. Here the CDR3 DNA reads TGTGCCAGCAGCGTAGGGACTAGCGGGTTAGGCACAGATACGCAGTATTTT. It specifies CASSVGTSGLGTDTQYF.

V usage is TRBV7-2 and J usage is TRBJ1-2; no reliable D call. V was cut by 1 base and J by 5 bases, with 14 bases left in between. The CDR3 is 15 amino acids. Germline loops: CDR1 SGHTA, CDR2 FQGNSA. CDR3 coding DNA: TGTGCCAGCAGCTTAGGCCGGGGAGCCCTTTATGGCTACACCTTC. This sequence encodes CASSLGRGALYGYTF. Full variable domain (remainder filled in from reference TRBV7-2 and TRBJ1-2): GAGVSQSPSNKVTEKGKDVELRCDPISGHTALYWYRQSLGQGLEFLIYFQGNSAPDKSGLPSDRFSAERTGGSVSTLTIQRTQQEDSAVYLCASSLGRGALYGYTFGSGTRLTVV.

This chain connects TRBV4-2 to TRBJ2-5; TRBD2 agrees at 11 bases. The J call may be wrong; the DNA end is better matched by TRBJ2-7. The CDR3 extends over 15 amino acids. Looked up from germline, CDR1 is LGHNA and CDR2 is YNFKEQ. In nucleotides, the CDR3 is TGTGCCAGCAGCCAAACTAGCGGGAGCTCCTACGAGCAGTACTTC. The encoded protein is CASSQTSGSSYEQYF.

The V and J genes are TRBV4-3 and TRBJ1-5; no clear D gene. The CDR3 totals 16 residues. V was clipped by 0 bases and J by 6 bases, with 15 bases between them. Germline CDR1 LGHNA, CDR2 YSLEER. CDR3 in amino acids: CASSQDFARAGQPQHF. CDR3 sequence (DNA): TGCGCCAGCAGCCAAGATTTTGCGAGGGCGGGTCAGCCCCAGCATTTT.

The CDR3 sequence: CASRLSGGDSYNEQFF. CDR3 sequence (DNA): TGTGCCAGCAGACTTAGCGGGGGGGACTCCTACAATGAGCAGTTCTTC. The chain has TRBV6-6 and TRBJ2-1; 11 positions match TRBD2. The V segment lost 6 bases and the J segment 0 bases; nucleotides outside the gene matches: 4. The CDR3 is made up of 16 amino acids. CDR1 is MNHNY, CDR2 SVGAGI, per germline (reference sequence).

The rearrangement joins TRBV19 to TRBJ2-1, with 10 nucleotides matching TRBD2. This CDR3 has 15 amino acids. The J segment lost 4 bases and the V segment lost 5 bases, leaving 5 bases of the junction unmatched. The germline V gene encodes CDR1 LNHDA and CDR2 SQIVND (reference sequence). For the CDR3, the DNA is TGTGCCAGTAGTGTCCGGACTAGCGGATACAATGAGCAGTTCTTC. Protein product: CASSVRTSGYNEQFF.

V is TRBV6-5 and J is TRBJ2-1; 8 bases are a match to TRBD2. This CDR3 has 16 amino acids. The ends lost 0 bases at V and 5 bases at J; junction bases unmatched: 6. Germline CDR1 and CDR2: MNHEY and SVGAGI. For the CDR3, the DNA is TGTGCCAGCAGTTACTCGGCAACTAGCGGAAACAATGAGCAGTTCTTC. Residues: CASSYSATSGNNEQFF.

The rearrangement joins TRBV7-2 to TRBJ2-5, with no clear D. Trimming left V 1 base short and J 5 bases short, with 8 bases between. The germline gives CDR1 SGHTA, CDR2 FQGNSA. The CDR3 totals 13 residues. Here the CDR3 DNA reads TGTGCCAGCAGCTTAGGGTTCGGGGAGACCCAGTACTTC. Its protein product is CASSLGFGETQYF.

A single count supports this clone. The chain uses TRBV6-1 and TRBJ1-2, with D perhaps matching TRBD1 (5 bases). The germline V and J ends were trimmed by 4 bases and 2 bases, with 14 bases remaining between them. The CDR3 is 15 residues long. In germline, CDR1 is MNHNS, CDR2 SASEGT. CDR3 region: CASSAGGTLNYGYTF. The CDR3 nucleotides are TGTGCCAGCAGTGCGGGGGGAACTTTAAACTATGGCTACACCTTC.

The chain couples TRBV7-2 to TRBJ2-7, with a possible D match to TRBD2 (5 bases). Per the germline V gene, CDR1 is SGHTA and CDR2 is FQGNSA. The ends were cut back, 2 bases at V and 6 bases at J, with 14 bases in the middle. The CDR3 contains 14 residues. The CDR3 sequence is CASSLTSYHLEQYF. The DNA for the CDR3 is TGTGCCAGCAGCTTAACTAGTTACCACCTCGAGCAGTACTTC.

The chain recombines TRBV7-9 with TRBJ1-4; weak D call: TRBD1 (6 bases). V was pared by 7 bases and J by 3 bases, with 18 bases between. This CDR3 is built from 16 residues. In germline, CDR1 is SEHNR, CDR2 FQNEAQ (reference sequence). In nucleotides, the CDR3 is TGTGCCAGCACCGACACCCAGGGGCCGTCTAATGAAAAACTGTTTTTT. Its translation: CASTDTQGPSNEKLFF.

The chain carries TRBV15 and TRBJ2-1; 12 bases are shared with TRBD2. The CDR3 loop spans 18 amino acids. Unmatched junction bases numbered 9, after V lost 5 bases and J lost 1 base. Germline CDR1 is LNHNV and CDR2 is YYDKDF (reference sequence). The CDR3 reads CATSQGLAGAGSYNEQFF. The CDR3 DNA reads as TGTGCCACCAGCCAGGGACTAGCGGGCGCGGGGTCCTACAATGAGCAGTTCTTC.

This sequence joins TRBV7-9 and TRBJ2-4; possible D gene TRBD1, 6 bases. The length of the CDR3 is 14 residues. V gave up 1 base and J gave up 7 bases, with 11 bases separating them. Germline loops: CDR1 SEHNR, CDR2 FQNEAQ (reference sequence). CDR3 protein: CASSLGQGLNIQYF. For the CDR3, the DNA is TGTGCCAGCAGCTTAGGGCAGGGGTTGAACATTCAGTACTTC.

V and J are TRBV9 and TRBJ1-2; the D gene is possibly TRBD1 (5 bases). The germline gives CDR1 SGDLS, CDR2 YYNGEE. The CDR3 sequence is 17 residues long. V lost 4 bases and J 1 base, leaving 20 bases between the germline ends. The CDR3 nucleotides are TGTGCCAGCAGCCTGACCGGGGGACCGGACGGTAACTATGGCTACACCTTC. Its protein product is CASSLTGGPDGNYGYTF.

The gene calls are TRBV30 and TRBJ2-3; 8 bases are a match to TRBD2. The CDR3 spans 17 residues. Trimming at V came to 0 bases and at J to 0 bases, leaving 8 bases not matched to a gene. The germline gives CDR1 GTSNPN, CDR2 SVGIG (reference sequence). CDR3 in DNA: TGTGCCTGGAGTGTACCCGGGAGGGCCCGTAGCACAGATACGCAGTATTTT. It codes for CAWSVPGRARSTDTQYF.

The V call is TRBV6-1, the J call TRBJ1-1; no clear D gene. The CDR3 sequence is 13 residues long. The ends were cut back, 2 bases at V and 0 bases at J, with 4 bases in the middle. Germline V lookup: CDR1 MNHNS, CDR2 SASEGT. CDR3 in DNA: TGTGCCAGCAGTGAATTTATGAACACTGAAGCTTTCTTT. It yields the protein CASSEFMNTEAFF.

The V and J genes are TRBV7-2 and TRBJ2-7; no reliable D call. The ends were cut back, 5 bases at V and 1 base at J, with 3 bases in the middle. Germline V gene data show CDR1 as SGHTA and CDR2 as FQGNSA. The CDR3 has 11 amino acids. CDR3 sequence: CASSASYEQYF. CDR3 nucleotides: TGTGCCAGCAGCGCGTCCTACGAGCAGTACTTC. Full variable domain (rest looked up from reference TRBV7-2 and TRBJ2-7): GAGVSQSPSNKVTEKGKDVELRCDPISGHTALYWYRQSLGQGLEFLIYFQGNSAPDKSGLPSDRFSAERTGGSVSTLTIQRTQQEDSAVYLCASSASYEQYFGPGTRLTVT.

This clone was found a few times. The genes are TRBV6-1 and TRBJ1-5, with 7 positions matching TRBD1. V gave up 6 bases and J gave up 7 bases; unmatched junction bases: 9. The germline CDR1 and CDR2 sequences are MNHNS and SASEGT. The CDR3 sequence is 14 residues long. The DNA for the CDR3 is TGTGCCAGCAGCGCCGGGACAGCCCAACAGCCCCAGCATTTT. It specifies CASSAGTAQQPQHF.

The chain links TRBV28 to TRBJ2-4; D gene ambiguous. CDR1 and CDR2 (germline): MDHEN, SYDVKM. The CDR3 totals 14 residues. The ends were cut back, 5 bases at V and 0 bases at J, with 8 bases in the middle. CDR3 region: CASSQTVAKNIQYF. As DNA, the CDR3 is TGTGCCAGCAGTCAGACTGTAGCCAAAAACATTCAGTACTTC.